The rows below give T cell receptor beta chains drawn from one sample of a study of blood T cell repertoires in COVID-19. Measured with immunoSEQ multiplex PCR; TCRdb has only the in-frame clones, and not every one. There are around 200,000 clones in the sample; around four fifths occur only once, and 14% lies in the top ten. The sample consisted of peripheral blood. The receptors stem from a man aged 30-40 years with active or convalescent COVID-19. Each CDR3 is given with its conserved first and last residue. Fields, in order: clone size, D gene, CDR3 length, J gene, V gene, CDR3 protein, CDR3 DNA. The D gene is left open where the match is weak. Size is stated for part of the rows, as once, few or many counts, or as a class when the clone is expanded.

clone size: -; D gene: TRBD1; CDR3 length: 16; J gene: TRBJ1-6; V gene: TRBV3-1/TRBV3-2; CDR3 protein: CASSLAAGTVNSPLHF; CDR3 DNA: TGTGCCAGCAGCCTAGCTGCCGGGACAGTTAATTCACCCCTCCACTTT
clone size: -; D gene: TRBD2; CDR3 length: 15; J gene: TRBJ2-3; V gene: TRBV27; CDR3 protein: CATGTSGSSTDTQYF; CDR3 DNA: TGTGCCACCGGGACTAGCGGGAGTTCAACAGATACGCAGTATTTT
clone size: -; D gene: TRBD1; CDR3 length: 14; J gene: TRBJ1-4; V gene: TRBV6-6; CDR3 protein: CASRGTVTNEKLFF; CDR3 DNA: TGTGCCAGCAGGGGGACAGTCACTAATGAAAAACTGTTTTTT
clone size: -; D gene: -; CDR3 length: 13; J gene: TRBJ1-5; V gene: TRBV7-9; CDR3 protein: CASSLGTSQPQHF; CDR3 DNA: TGTGCCAGCAGCTTGGGGACATCTCAGCCCCAGCATTTT
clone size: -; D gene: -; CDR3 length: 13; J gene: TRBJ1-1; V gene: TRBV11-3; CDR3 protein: CASSSGMLEEPFF; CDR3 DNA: TGTGCCAGCAGCTCAGGGATGCTGGAAGAACCTTTCTTT
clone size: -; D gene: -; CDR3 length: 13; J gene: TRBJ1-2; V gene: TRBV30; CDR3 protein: CAWRQGAAYGYTF; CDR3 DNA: TGTGCCTGGAGGCAGGGCGCCGCCTATGGCTACACCTTC
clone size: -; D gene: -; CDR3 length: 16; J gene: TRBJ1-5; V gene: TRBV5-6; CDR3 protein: CASSSGSQGGNQPQHF; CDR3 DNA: TGTGCCAGCAGCTCCGGATCACAGGGTGGCAATCAGCCCCAGCATTTT
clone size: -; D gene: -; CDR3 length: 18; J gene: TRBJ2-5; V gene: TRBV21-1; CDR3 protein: CASSKVGGVTSAQETQYF; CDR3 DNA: TGTGCCAGCAGCAAAGTTGGAGGGGTAACTAGCGCCCAAGAGACCCAGTACTTC
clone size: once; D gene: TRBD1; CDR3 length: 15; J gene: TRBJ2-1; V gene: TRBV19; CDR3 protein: CASSWGDRGGDEQFF; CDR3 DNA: TGTGCCAGTAGTTGGGGGGACAGGGGTGGCGATGAGCAGTTCTTC
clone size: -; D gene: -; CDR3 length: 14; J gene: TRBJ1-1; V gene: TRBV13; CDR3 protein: CASSPGTPEIEAFF; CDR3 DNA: TGTGCCAGCAGCCCGGGGACTCCGGAGATTGAAGCTTTCTTT
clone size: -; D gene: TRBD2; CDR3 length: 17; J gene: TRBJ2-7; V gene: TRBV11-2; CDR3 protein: CASSLAPLAGGSYEQYF; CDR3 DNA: TGTGCCAGCAGCTTAGCCCCTCTAGCGGGAGGGTCCTACGAGCAGTACTTC
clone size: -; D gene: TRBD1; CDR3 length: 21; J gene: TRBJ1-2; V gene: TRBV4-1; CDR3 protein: CASSRTGTGGLFVSHNYGYTF; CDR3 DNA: TGCGCCAGCAGCCGAACCGGGACAGGGGGCCTCTTCGTCTCCCATAACTATGGCTACACCTTC
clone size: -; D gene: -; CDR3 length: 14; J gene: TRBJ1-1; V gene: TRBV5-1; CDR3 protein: CASSEDMVNTEAFF; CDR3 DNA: TGCGCCAGCAGCGAGGACATGGTGAACACTGAAGCTTTCTTT
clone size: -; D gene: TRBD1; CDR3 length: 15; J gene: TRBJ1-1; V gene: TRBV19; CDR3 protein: CASSIGTTGGTEAFF; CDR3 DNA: TGTGCCAGTAGTATAGGGACGACAGGGGGCACTGAAGCTTTCTTT
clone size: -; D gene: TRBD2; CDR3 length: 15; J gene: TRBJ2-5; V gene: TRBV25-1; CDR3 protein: CASSVAGDHQETQYF; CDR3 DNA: TGTGCCAGCAGCGTAGCGGGAGACCACCAAGAGACCCAGTACTTC
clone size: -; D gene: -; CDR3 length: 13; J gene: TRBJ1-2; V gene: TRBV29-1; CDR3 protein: CSVVREANYGYTF; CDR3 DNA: TGCAGCGTCGTCAGGGAAGCCAACTATGGCTACACCTTC
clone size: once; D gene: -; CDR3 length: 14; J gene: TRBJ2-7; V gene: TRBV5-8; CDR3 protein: CASSLEAGTYEQYF; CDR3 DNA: TGTGCCAGCAGCTTGGAGGCCGGGACCTACGAGCAGTACTTC
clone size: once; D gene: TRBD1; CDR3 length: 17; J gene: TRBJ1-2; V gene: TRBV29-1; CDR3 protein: CSVDSFAPGQGNYGYTF; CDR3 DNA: TGCAGCGTTGACTCCTTTGCTCCGGGACAGGGGAACTATGGCTACACCTTC
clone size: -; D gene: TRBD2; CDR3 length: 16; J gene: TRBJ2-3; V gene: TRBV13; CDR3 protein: CASSGRAGVFTDTQYF; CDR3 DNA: TGTGCCAGCAGCGGGAGGGCGGGAGTTTTCACAGATACGCAGTATTTT
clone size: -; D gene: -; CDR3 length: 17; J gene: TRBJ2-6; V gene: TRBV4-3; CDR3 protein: CASSQDGVGDGANVLTF; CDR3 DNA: TGCGCCAGCAGCCAAGATGGAGTTGGCGATGGGGCCAACGTCCTGACTTTC
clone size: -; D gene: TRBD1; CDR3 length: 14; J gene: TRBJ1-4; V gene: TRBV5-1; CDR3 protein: CASSPGQGGEKLFF; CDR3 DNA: TGCGCCAGCAGCCCCGGACAGGGGGGAGAAAAACTGTTTTTT
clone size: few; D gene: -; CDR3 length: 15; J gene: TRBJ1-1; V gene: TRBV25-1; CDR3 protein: CASSDPIGPGHPSIF; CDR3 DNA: TGTGCCAGCAGTGATCCAATAGGACCGGGACATCCTTCAATCTTT
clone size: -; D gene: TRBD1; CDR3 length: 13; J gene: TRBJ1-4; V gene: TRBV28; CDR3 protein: CASRDRALEKLFF; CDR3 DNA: TGTGCCAGCAGGGACAGGGCCCTCGAAAAACTGTTTTTT
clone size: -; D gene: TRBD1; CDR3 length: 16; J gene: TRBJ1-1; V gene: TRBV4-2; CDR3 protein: CASSHEGKTGATEAFF; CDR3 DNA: TGTGCCAGCAGCCATGAAGGGAAGACAGGGGCCACTGAAGCTTTCTTT
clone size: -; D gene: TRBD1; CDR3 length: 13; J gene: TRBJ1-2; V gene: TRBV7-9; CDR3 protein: CASSFDPDRENTF; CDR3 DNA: TGTGCCAGCAGCTTCGATCCCGACAGGGAAAACACCTTC
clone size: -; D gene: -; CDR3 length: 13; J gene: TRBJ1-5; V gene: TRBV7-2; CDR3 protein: CASSPRGNQPQHF; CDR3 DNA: TGTGCCAGCAGCCCCCGGGGGAATCAGCCCCAGCATTTT
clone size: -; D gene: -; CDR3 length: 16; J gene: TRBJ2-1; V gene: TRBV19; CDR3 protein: CASSHVGGNSYNEQFF; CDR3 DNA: TGTGCCAGTAGCCATGTGGGCGGGAACTCCTACAATGAGCAGTTCTTC
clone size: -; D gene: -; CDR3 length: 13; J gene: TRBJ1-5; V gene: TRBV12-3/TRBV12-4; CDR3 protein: CASSSQVNQPQHF; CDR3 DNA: TGTGCCAGCAGTTCCCAGGTTAATCAGCCCCAGCATTTT
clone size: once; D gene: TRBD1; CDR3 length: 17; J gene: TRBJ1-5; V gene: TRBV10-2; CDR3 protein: CASGGLGQGATSQPQHF; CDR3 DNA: TGCGCCAGTGGGGGGTTAGGACAGGGGGCGACGAGTCAGCCCCAGCATTTT
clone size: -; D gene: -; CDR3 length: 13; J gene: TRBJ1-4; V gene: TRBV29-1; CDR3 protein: CSVGGRANEKLFF; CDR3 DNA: TGCAGCGTTGGGGGGCGGGCTAATGAAAAACTGTTTTTT
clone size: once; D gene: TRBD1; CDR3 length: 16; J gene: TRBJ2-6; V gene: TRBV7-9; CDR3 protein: CASSHRQGSGANVLTF; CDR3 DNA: TGTGCCAGCAGCCACAGACAGGGTTCTGGGGCCAACGTCCTGACTTTC
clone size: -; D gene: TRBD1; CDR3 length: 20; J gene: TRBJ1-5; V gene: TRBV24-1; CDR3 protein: CATSDRNRDRVEGSNQPQHF; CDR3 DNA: TGTGCCACCAGTGATCGGAACCGGGACAGGGTCGAGGGGAGCAATCAGCCCCAGCATTTT
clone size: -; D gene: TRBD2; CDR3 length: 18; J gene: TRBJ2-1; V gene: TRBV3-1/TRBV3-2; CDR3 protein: CASSPWTSGDPLGNEQFF; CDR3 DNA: TGTGCCAGCAGCCCCTGGACTAGCGGAGACCCTCTCGGAAATGAGCAGTTCTTC
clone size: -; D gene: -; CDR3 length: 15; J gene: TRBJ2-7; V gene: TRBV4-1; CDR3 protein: CASSQNVISPGEQYF; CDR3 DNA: TGCGCCAGCAGCCAAAACGTGATATCCCCGGGCGAGCAGTACTTC